This TCR beta chain was observed in a study of blood T cell repertoires in COVID-19. Overall study context: Italy, Spain and the United States were the sources of the convalescent and acute COVID-19 samples. In each case, the material was cDNA or gDNA derived from T cells, B-cell-depleted T cells, or PBMCs.

The germline V and J ends were trimmed by 8 bases and 1 base, with 11 bases remaining between them. The CDR3 length is 13 residues. CDR1 and CDR2 from the germline V gene are MNHEY and SVGAGI. In the study's own analysis: For nucleated cells, counts were estimated from reference gene primer amplification. Some clones are missing from TCRdb's copy, which holds only in-frame ones; the method was immunoSEQ multiplex PCR. V and J calls and clone size come straight from that table; D and trimming were deduced from the DNA. The table records approximately 200,000 clones, approximately 84% of them present only once.

Sequenced input: peripheral blood. The chain couples TRBV6-5 to TRBJ1-1, with D possibly being TRBD1 (6 bases). The clonotype originates from a human donor with acute or convalescent COVID-19. The donor label of this sample is uncertain. CDR3: CASVARGNTEAFF. The DNA of the CDR3 is TGTGCCAGCGTCGCCAGGGGGAACACTGAAGCTTTCTTT.